The 14 T cell receptor beta chains below come from one sample, sequenced in a study of cytomegalovirus exposure and HLA in healthy donors. The study ran its PCR with 60 Vbeta and 13 Jbeta primers. This table comes from immunoSEQ multiplex PCR, and its TCRdb copy is limited to in-frame clones, with some not included. The table records under 150,000 clones, roughly 84% of them present only once. Sequenced material: PBMCs. These receptors were obtained from a girl aged 2 to 9 in good health and CMV-seronegative.

This chain joins TRBV28 and TRBJ2-7; D is unclear. CDR3 length equals 12 residues. V was pared by 1 base and J by 1 base, with 2 bases between. Germline V gene lookup returns CDR1 MDHEN and CDR2 SYDVKM. The chain's CDR3 is CASSLSSYEQYF. CDR3 coding DNA: TGTGCCAGCAGTTTATCGTCCTACGAGCAGTACTTC.

The chain combines TRBV6-6 with TRBJ2-3, with TRBD1 matching 8 bases. J lost 1 base, V lost 7 bases, and 10 bases had no gene match. In germline, CDR1 is MNHNY, CDR2 SVGAGI (reference sequence). The CDR3 is 16 residues long. CDR3 sequence (DNA): TGTGCCAGCACCGCGGACCCGGACAGGGGCACAGATACGCAGTATTTT. The encoded protein is CASTADPDRGTDTQYF.

The V gene is TRBV19, the J gene TRBJ1-3, with 8 nucleotides matching TRBD1. The J segment lost 3 bases and the V segment lost 4 bases, leaving 5 bases of the junction unmatched. Germline CDR1 LNHDA, CDR2 SQIVND (reference sequence). The CDR3 extends over 15 amino acids. CDR3 region: CASSTGQGGGNTIYF. In DNA form, the CDR3 reads TGTGCCAGTAGTACTGGACAGGGAGGTGGAAACACCATATATTTT.

The J gene is TRBJ1-1, the V gene TRBV27; D call uncertain. This CDR3 comprises 13 residues. Deletions cut 3 bases from V and 4 bases from J, with 9 bases between. Germline CDR1 reads MNHEY; CDR2 reads SMNVEV (reference sequence). CDR3 sequence: CASSFIERTEAFF. DNA for the CDR3: TGTGCCAGCAGTTTTATCGAGCGCACTGAAGCTTTCTTT.

The chain joins TRBV7-6 to TRBJ2-7, with 7 nucleotides matching TRBD2. Germline loops: CDR1 SGHVS, CDR2 FNYEAQ. The CDR3 totals 13 residues. The J segment lost 2 bases and the V segment lost 3 bases, leaving 1 base of the junction unmatched. CDR3 in amino acids: CASSFGGTYEQYF. The DNA for the CDR3 is TGTGCCAGCAGCTTCGGGGGGACCTACGAGCAGTACTTC. The variable domain in full, completed from reference TRBV7-6 and TRBJ2-7, reads GAGVSQSPRYKVTKRGQDVALRCDPISGHVSLYWYRQALGQGPEFLTYFNYEAQQDKSGLPNDRFSAERPEGSISTLTIQRTEQRDSAMYRCASSFGGTYEQYFGPGTRLTVT.

About this clone: This specimen includes other DNA sequences encoding the same CDR3. V and J are TRBV5-1 and TRBJ2-1; TRBD2 agrees at 11 bases. Germline lookup yields CDR1 SGHRS and CDR2 YFSETQ. Losses at the gene ends were 0 bases for V and 3 bases for J; bases not matched to a gene: 2. The CDR3 length is 16 residues. CDR3 sequence reads: CASSLGLAGGYNEQFF. The CDR3 DNA is TGCGCCAGCAGCTTGGGCCTAGCGGGGGGCTACAATGAGCAGTTCTTC.

The V call is TRBV30, the J call TRBJ1-2; D might be TRBD1 (5 bases). Germline V lookup: CDR1 GTSNPN, CDR2 SVGIG (reference sequence). The CDR3 runs 14 residues. V was pared by 4 bases and J by 6 bases, with 18 bases between. The CDR3: CAWTGNPGTNGYTF. In nucleotides, the CDR3 is TGTGCCTGGACCGGTAACCCCGGGACTAATGGCTACACCTTC.

This sequence joins TRBV7-9 and TRBJ2-2; TRBD2 is a possible D gene (5 bases). Germline V CDR1 and CDR2: SEHNR, FQNEAQ (reference sequence). V gave up 1 base and J gave up 2 bases, with 14 bases separating them. There are 17 residues in the CDR3. The CDR3 coding sequence is TGTGCCAGCAGCTTAGGGGTAGAGGAGGTTAACACCGGGGAGCTGTTTTTT. It is translated as CASSLGVEEVNTGELFF.

The chain joins TRBV11-2 to TRBJ2-7; maybe TRBD1 (6 bases). The germline CDR1 and CDR2 sequences are SGHAT and FQNNGV. The CDR3 spans 14 residues. V lost 1 base and J lost 3, with 10 bases in between. CDR3 region: CASSLARTDYEQYF. The CDR3 DNA follows: TGTGCCAGCAGCTTAGCCCGGACAGACTACGAGCAGTACTTC.

This chain links TRBV6-1 with TRBJ2-7; D might be TRBD1 (6 bases). This CDR3 region has 12 residues. Trimming took off 6 bases at V and 6 bases at J, with 12 bases between the two ends. The germline V gene encodes CDR1 MNHNS and CDR2 SASEGT. This chain's CDR3 is CASRQGTSEQYF. CDR3 DNA: TGTGCCAGCAGACAGGGAACGTCCGAGCAGTACTTC.

The chain has TRBV10-3 and TRBJ2-3, with 8 bases that match TRBD2. Germline CDR1 ENHRY, CDR2 SYGVKD. This CDR3 is 16 amino acids long. Trimming at V came to 5 bases and at J to 1 base, leaving 8 bases not matched to a gene. In nucleotides, the CDR3 is TGTGCCATCAGTAGCACCAAGACTAGCGGCACAGATACGCAGTATTTT. Protein sequence: CAISSTKTSGTDTQYF.

In this sample, this clone turned up a few times. The chain recombines TRBV4-1 with TRBJ2-1; the match to TRBD2 covers 10 bases. Trimming took 4 bases from V and 3 from J; bases not matched to a gene: 6. The germline V gene has CDR1 MGHRA and CDR2 YSYEKL. The CDR3 runs 16 residues. The CDR3, as DNA: TGCGCCAGCAGCCCTCTAGCGGGAGAAGGCTACAATGAGCAGTTCTTC. This sequence encodes CASSPLAGEGYNEQFF.

This chain connects TRBV10-1 to TRBJ2-5, with D tentatively TRBD1 (6 bases). V dropped 6 bases and J dropped 1 base, with 12 bases sitting between them. Germline CDR1 and CDR2: WNHNN and SYGVQD (reference sequence). CDR3 length: 14 amino acids. CDR3 DNA: TGCGCCAGCAGCAGACAGGCAAGCCAAGAGACCCAGTACTTC. Encoded protein: CASSRQASQETQYF.

The rearrangement joins TRBV18 to TRBJ1-1; possible D gene TRBD1, 6 bases. The CDR3 spans 15 residues. Trimming pared 6 bases from V and 0 bases from J, leaving 14 bases between. Germline values: CDR1 KGHSH, CDR2 LQKENI. This CDR3 is CASSPTTGLNTEAFF. The DNA of the CDR3 is TGTGCCAGCTCGCCTACAACAGGGCTGAACACTGAAGCTTTCTTT.